A selection of T cell receptor beta chains follows, all from one sample in a study of blood T cell repertoires in COVID-19. Measured with immunoSEQ multiplex PCR; TCRdb has only the in-frame clones, and not every one. Of roughly 250,000 clones in the sample, approximately 85% were seen once. The sample consisted of PBMCs or T cells enriched from blood (not recorded which). Receptor source: a woman under 40 who had recovered from COVID-19. CDR3s include the opening cysteine and the closing phenylalanine or tryptophan. Each record gives: J gene, V gene, clone size, CDR3 length, D gene, CDR3 protein, CDR3 DNA. A D gene is named only where the DNA matches it firmly. Rows give clone size only sometimes, using once, few, many, or a class for an expanded clone.

TRBJ1-2 | TRBV27 | . | 15 | . | CASSVNGQRLYGYTF | TGTGCCAGCAGTGTTAACGGACAGCGACTGTATGGCTACACCTTC
TRBJ2-5 | TRBV5-1 | . | 13 | . | CASSLATLRTQYF | TGCGCCAGCAGCTTGGCGACATTACGGACCCAGTACTTC
TRBJ2-3 | TRBV3-1/TRBV3-2 | . | 12 | . | CASSQAVDTQYF | TGTGCCAGCAGCCAAGCGGTAGATACGCAGTATTTT
TRBJ1-1 | TRBV27 | . | 15 | . | CASSLSAGHNTEAFF | TGTGCCAGCAGTTTATCAGCAGGCCATAACACTGAAGCTTTCTTT
TRBJ2-4 | TRBV5-1 | . | 15 | . | CASSPGLLAKNIQYF | TGCGCCAGCAGCCCAGGCCTTCTAGCCAAAAACATTCAGTACTTC
TRBJ1-2 | TRBV4-1 | . | 17 | . | CASSQDPDTRRAYGYTF | TGCGCCAGCAGCCAAGATCCAGATACCAGGCGAGCTTATGGCTACACCTTC
TRBJ1-4 | TRBV28 | . | 17 | TRBD1 | CASSLWGQGATNEKLFF | TGTGCCAGCAGTTTATGGGGACAGGGAGCGACTAATGAAAAACTGTTTTTT
TRBJ2-6 | TRBV6-4 | . | 14 | . | CASSLSSGANVLTF | TGTGCCAGCAGTCTGAGCTCTGGGGCCAACGTCCTGACTTTC
TRBJ1-4 | TRBV5-1 | . | 14 | . | CASSLLSTNEKLFF | TGCGCCAGCAGCTTGCTATCAACTAATGAAAAACTGTTTTTT
TRBJ2-1 | TRBV2 | . | 16 | TRBD2 | CAVGTSGRVERNEQFF | TGTGCCGTTGGGACTAGCGGGAGAGTAGAACGCAATGAGCAGTTCTTC
TRBJ1-1 | TRBV28 | . | 15 | . | CASSLGQPGNTEAFF | TGTGCCAGCAGCTTAGGACAGCCGGGAAACACTGAAGCTTTCTTT
TRBJ1-2 | TRBV6-5 | . | 15 | TRBD1 | CASSLRQGADYGYTF | TGTGCCAGCAGTTTACGACAGGGGGCGGACTATGGCTACACCTTC
TRBJ1-2 | TRBV28 | . | 13 | TRBD1 | CASSPDRVYGYTF | TGTGCCAGCAGTCCCGACAGGGTCTATGGCTACACCTTC
TRBJ1-1 | TRBV3-1/TRBV3-2 | . | 14 | . | CASSQAGINTEAFF | TGTGCCAGCAGCCAAGCAGGGATCAACACTGAAGCTTTCTTT
TRBJ1-2 | TRBV19 | few | 13 | TRBD1 | CASKGQGDYGYTF | TGTGCCAGTAAGGGACAGGGGGACTATGGCTACACCTTC
TRBJ2-5 | TRBV9 | . | 14 | . | CASSVATPQETQYF | TGTGCCAGCAGCGTAGCTACGCCCCAAGAGACCCAGTACTTC
TRBJ2-1 | TRBV7-9 | . | 13 | . | CASSQTPYNEQFF | TGTGCCAGCAGCCAGACTCCCTACAATGAGCAGTTCTTC
TRBJ1-5 | TRBV6-5 | . | 13 | TRBD1 | CATSTGYDQPQHF | TGTGCCACTTCGACAGGGTATGATCAGCCCCAGCATTTT
TRBJ2-6 | TRBV13 | . | 18 | TRBD1 | CASRGSDRANSGANVLTF | TGTGCCAGCAGGGGCAGTGACAGGGCCAACTCTGGGGCCAACGTCCTGACTTTC
TRBJ2-5 | TRBV5-1 | . | 13 | TRBD1 | CASRTAGGETQYF | TGCGCCAGCAGAACGGCAGGGGGTGAGACCCAGTACTTC
TRBJ2-7 | TRBV28 | . | 14 | TRBD2 | CASSGTSGPYEQYF | TGTGCCAGCAGCGGGACTAGCGGGCCCTACGAGCAGTACTTC
TRBJ1-3 | TRBV6-5 | . | 14 | . | CASSYSESGNTIYF | TGTGCCAGCAGTTACTCTGAAAGCGGAAACACCATATATTTT
TRBJ2-1 | TRBV3-1/TRBV3-2 | . | 13 | . | CASSQGRSGEQFF | TGTGCCAGCAGCCAAGGACGTAGCGGTGAGCAGTTCTTC
TRBJ1-3 | TRBV19 | . | 16 | . | CASSISRTYSGNTIYF | TGTGCCAGTAGTATTTCAAGAACCTACTCTGGAAACACCATATATTTT
TRBJ1-2 | TRBV19 | . | 17 | TRBD1 | CASSAQGRGSPNYGYTF | TGTGCCAGTAGTGCACAGGGGAGAGGGTCCCCTAACTATGGCTACACCTTC
TRBJ2-1 | TRBV9 | . | 19 | . | CASSQISLLAGARVNEQFF | TGTGCCAGCAGCCAAATTTCCCTCCTCGCGGGGGCACGCGTGAATGAGCAGTTCTTC
TRBJ1-2 | TRBV4-1 | once | 17 | . | CASSQEREPITNYGYTF | TGCGCCAGCAGCCAAGAGCGGGAGCCGATTACTAACTATGGCTACACCTTC
TRBJ1-2 | TRBV19 | . | 13 | . | CASRSGQIYGYTF | TGTGCCAGTAGATCCGGACAGATCTATGGCTACACCTTC
TRBJ2-7 | TRBV12-3/TRBV12-4 | . | 13 | TRBD1 | CASSGTGSYEQYF | TGTGCCAGCAGTGGGACAGGGTCTTACGAGCAGTACTTC
TRBJ1-5 | TRBV6-5 | . | 15 | TRBD1 | CASSLDRGENQPQHF | TGTGCCAGCAGCTTGGACAGGGGCGAGAATCAGCCCCAGCATTTT
TRBJ1-5 | TRBV27 | . | 14 | . | CASSFGGVGQPQHF | TGTGCCAGCAGTTTTGGAGGGGTAGGTCAGCCCCAGCATTTT
TRBJ1-3 | TRBV29-1 | . | 14 | . | CSVEDPNSGNTIYF | TGCAGCGTTGAAGATCCCAACTCTGGAAACACCATATATTTT
TRBJ1-1 | TRBV29-1 | . | 12 | . | CSASRGNTEAFF | TGCAGCGCGTCCCGGGGGAACACTGAAGCTTTCTTT
TRBJ1-1 | TRBV7-6 | . | 15 | . | CASSLVRDMNTEAFF | TGTGCCAGCAGCTTAGTGAGGGACATGAACACTGAAGCTTTCTTT
TRBJ2-7 | TRBV27 | . | 14 | . | CASSPRQVTYEQYF | TGTGCCAGCAGTCCACGACAGGTCACCTACGAGCAGTACTTC
TRBJ2-6 | TRBV11-3 | . | 15 | . | CASSLDSSGANVLTF | TGTGCCAGCAGCTTGGACTCCTCTGGGGCCAACGTCCTGACTTTC
TRBJ2-7 | TRBV19 | . | 17 | . | CASRPERGDGHSYEQYF | TGTGCCAGTAGACCGGAACGGGGAGACGGCCACAGCTACGAGCAGTACTTC
TRBJ1-2 | TRBV14 | . | 15 | . | CASSQEARPGNGYTF | TGTGCCAGCAGCCAAGAGGCCAGGCCAGGCAATGGCTACACCTTC
TRBJ1-4 | TRBV4-2 | . | 13 | . | CASSQDTREKLFF | TGTGCCAGCAGCCAAGACACCAGGGAAAAACTGTTTTTT
TRBJ2-7 | TRBV6-5 | . | 15 | . | CASSYSVVRSYEQYF | TGTGCCAGCAGTTACTCGGTGGTTAGATCCTACGAGCAGTACTTC
TRBJ1-1 | TRBV4-1 | once | 16 | TRBD1 | CASSQDPRGPFTEAFF | TGCGCCAGCAGCCAAGATCCCAGGGGGCCTTTCACTGAAGCTTTCTTT
TRBJ2-7 | TRBV27 | . | 16 | . | CASSLVPGQSSYEQYF | TGTGCCAGCAGTTTAGTCCCAGGGCAGAGCTCCTACGAGCAGTACTTC
TRBJ2-1 | TRBV29-1 | few | 19 | TRBD1 | CSVEAVTGLGMGSYNEQFF | TGCAGCGTTGAAGCAGTGACAGGGCTGGGAATGGGCTCCTACAATGAGCAGTTCTTC
TRBJ1-2 | TRBV3-1/TRBV3-2 | . | 16 | . | CASSQELTRANYGYTF | TGTGCCAGCAGCCAAGAGTTAACACGGGCTAACTATGGCTACACCTTC
TRBJ2-7 | TRBV4-1 | . | 16 | . | CASSQGGGHGSYEQYF | TGCGCCAGCAGCCAAGGGGGGGGACACGGCTCCTACGAGCAGTACTTC
TRBJ1-2 | TRBV7-9 | . | 15 | TRBD1 | CASSLGQGVYYGYTF | TGTGCCAGCAGCTTAGGACAGGGGGTGTACTATGGCTACACCTTC
TRBJ1-1 | TRBV20-1 | many | 11 | . | CSPRRGTEAFF | TGCAGCCCTCGTCGGGGGACTGAAGCTTTCTTT